The 17 T cell receptor beta chains listed next were all sequenced from one sample in a study of blood T cell repertoires in COVID-19. Data came from immunoSEQ multiplex PCR; TCRdb stores just in-frame clones and leaves some out. Among roughly 230,000 clones, 80% to 95% were seen once, and the ten largest hold about 0.8%. Sequencing input: peripheral blood. The receptor source for this set is a man aged 25-40 years with COVID-19, enrolled during active disease.

J is TRBJ1-5 and V is TRBV12-5, with D possibly being TRBD1 (6 bases). This CDR3 contains 15 residues. The germline V and J ends were trimmed by 2 bases and 1 base, with 9 bases remaining between them. Germline V gene sequence: CDR1 LGHNT, CDR2 FRNRAP. The CDR3 bases are TGTGCTAGTGGTTTGTGGGGGCAGAGCAATCAGCCCCAGCATTTT. It is translated as CASGLWGQSNQPQHF.

The chain joins TRBV4-1 to TRBJ1-6; perhaps TRBD1 as D (5 bases). Trimming took 1 base from V and 8 from J, leaving 15 bases between them. Germline V gives CDR1 MGHRA, CDR2 YSYEKL. CDR3 length equals 16 residues. This CDR3 reads CASSQVTPGNYSPLHF. The DNA for the CDR3 is TGCGCCAGCAGCCAAGTCACGCCAGGGAATTATTCACCCCTCCACTTT.

V gene TRBV25-1 combines with J gene TRBJ1-4; TRBD1 matches at 8 bases. With V trimmed by 6 bases and J by 2 bases, 2 bases remained unmatched. This CDR3 is built from 14 residues. Germline V lookup: CDR1 MGHDK, CDR2 SYGVNS. CDR3: CASRNRGTNEKLFF. CDR3 bases: TGTGCCAGCAGGAACAGGGGGACTAATGAAAAACTGTTTTTT.

V usage is TRBV9 and J usage is TRBJ1-4; 8 nucleotides match TRBD1. V dropped 1 base and J dropped 7; count of bases not matched to a gene: 3. CDR3 length equals 14 residues. Germline V lookup: CDR1 SGDLS, CDR2 YYNGEE. The CDR3 loop reads CASSVTDRAEKLFF. The CDR3 region has the DNA TGTGCCAGCAGCGTAACGGACAGGGCTGAAAAACTGTTTTTT.

The rearrangement links TRBV7-3 to TRBJ2-1; perhaps TRBD2 as D (6 bases). Germline V gene data show CDR1 as SGHTA and CDR2 as FQGTGA. CDR3 length equals 15 residues. V was shortened by 0 bases and J by 7 bases, with 13 bases between the two germline ends. The CDR3 loop is CASSLTGPSANEQFF. In nucleotides, the CDR3 is TGTGCCAGCAGCTTAACGGGGCCTAGCGCTAATGAGCAGTTCTTC.

The rearrangement joins TRBV30 to TRBJ2-5; D is ambiguous. The CDR3 has 11 amino acids. V gave up 2 bases and J gave up 2 bases, with 3 bases separating them. Looked up from germline, CDR1 is GTSNPN and CDR2 is SVGIG (reference sequence). The CDR3 coding sequence is TGTGCCTGGAGTCCTCAAGAGACCCAGTACTTC. As protein: CAWSPQETQYF.

This clone was detected only once. This chain uses TRBV5-5 with TRBJ2-7; weak D call: TRBD1 (6 bases). The CDR3 length is 14 residues. Trimming removed 5 bases from V and 2 bases from J, with 14 bases in between. The germline V gene encodes CDR1 SGHKS and CDR2 YYEKEE (reference sequence). This chain's CDR3 is CASSNLQGPYEQYF. In DNA, the CDR3 is TGTGCCAGCAGTAACCTACAGGGTCCCTACGAGCAGTACTTC.

This sequence joins TRBV30 and TRBJ2-6; D unresolved. Trimming took off 5 bases at V and 0 bases at J, with 8 bases between the two ends. This CDR3 comprises 14 residues. Germline values: CDR1 GTSNPN, CDR2 SVGIG (reference sequence). CDR3 DNA: TGTGCCTGGGACGGTAGCTCTGGGGCCAACGTCCTGACTTTC. This encodes CAWDGSSGANVLTF.

The chain is built from TRBV6-2 or TRBV6-3 and TRBJ1-5; TRBD1 is a possible D gene (6 bases). The CDR3 spans 14 residues. Trimming stripped 6 bases from V and 9 bases from J, with 18 bases between. CDR1 MNHEY and CDR2 SVGEGT come from the germline V gene. Written as DNA, the CDR3 is TGTGCCAGCAGACCTGGACAGAGCAACGGGCCCCAGCATTTT. It specifies CASRPGQSNGPQHF.

This chain joins TRBV2 and TRBJ1-2; 12 bases map to TRBD1. V dropped 5 bases and J dropped 8; count of bases not matched to a gene: 6. The length of the CDR3 is 14 residues. Germline loops: CDR1 SNHLY, CDR2 FYNNEI. CDR3 in amino acids: CASSSGTGGGGYTF. Written as DNA, the CDR3 is TGTGCCAGCAGTTCCGGGACAGGGGGCGGAGGCTACACCTTC.

The chain couples TRBV21-1 to TRBJ2-5; the table names TRBD2, a call not compared with the DNA. TRBV21-1 is annotated as a pseudogene. The CDR3 is 20 residues long. The CDR3 DNA is TGTGCCAGCAGCCCACTCCAGTTGTATGTGAGCGAGAAAAGCCAAGAGACCCAGTACTTC. Encoded protein: CASSPLQLYVSEKSQETQYF.

The chain couples TRBV29-1 to TRBJ2-1; weak D call: TRBD2 (6 bases). Germline-derived CDR1 and CDR2 are SQVTM and ANQGSEA. The CDR3 spans 10 residues. Trimming left V 7 bases short and J 10 bases short, with 11 bases between. The CDR3 nucleotides read TGCAGCGCGGGGGTACGGGAGCAGTTCTTC. Its protein product is CSAGVREQFF.

This sequence joins TRBV18 and TRBJ1-5; D perhaps matches TRBD1 (5 bases). The germline gives CDR1 KGHSH, CDR2 LQKENI. The CDR3 has 13 amino acids. V was shortened by 1 base and J by 6 bases, with 7 bases between the two germline ends. This CDR3 reads CASSPQGSQPQHF. As DNA, the CDR3 is TGTGCCAGCTCACCACAGGGGTCTCAGCCCCAGCATTTT. The full variable domain, rest sourced from reference TRBV18 and TRBJ1-5, is NAGVMQNPRHLVRRRGQEARLRCSPMKGHSHVYWYRQLPEEGLKFMVYLQKENIIDESGMPKERFSAEFPKEGPSILRIQQVVRGDSAAYFCASSPQGSQPQHFGDGTRLSIL.

V is TRBV11-2 and J is TRBJ1-2; TRBD1 aligns across 7 bases. Germline loops: CDR1 SGHAT, CDR2 FQNNGV. The CDR3 loop spans 18 amino acids. With 3 bases clipped from V and 7 bases from J, the junction kept 20 bases outside the gene matches. This chain's CDR3 is CASSFPNRTDREWTGYTF. As DNA, the CDR3 is TGTGCCAGCAGCTTCCCCAATAGAACCGACAGGGAATGGACTGGCTACACCTTC.

The CDR3 protein is CASSVKGRCHEQYF. In DNA form, the CDR3 reads TGTGCCAGCAGTGTGAAGGGGCGTTGCCACGAGCAGTACTTC. The rearrangement uses TRBV6-4 and TRBJ2-7; tentative D call: TRBD1 (5 bases). With 4 bases removed from V and 5 bases from J, the gap between germline ends came to 15 bases. This CDR3 is 14 amino acids long. Germline CDR1 reads MRHNA; CDR2 reads SNTAGT.

The chain recombines TRBV5-4 with TRBJ1-2; 7 nucleotides line up with TRBD1. The CDR3 consists of 14 residues. CDR1 is SGHNT and CDR2 is YYREEE in the germline V gene (reference sequence). Unmatched junction bases numbered 6, after V lost 4 bases and J lost 3 bases. For the CDR3, the DNA is TGTGCCAGCAGCGCGAAACAGGGGTACTATGGCTACACCTTC. It codes for CASSAKQGYYGYTF.

The chain recombines TRBV6-2 or TRBV6-3 with TRBJ2-5; no firm D call. V was trimmed by 6 bases and J by 4 bases, leaving 18 bases between them. The CDR3 has 15 amino acids. CDR1 is MNHEY, CDR2 SVGEGT, per germline. CDR3 DNA sequence: TGTGCCAGCAGCCCTGTCGAAGGAGTAGGAGAGACCCAGTACTTC. Translating it yields CASSPVEGVGETQYF.